Below, 29 T cell receptor beta chains from the same sample are listed, as sequenced in a study of PD-1 blockade in classical Hodgkin lymphoma (dated by TCRdb to about 2020). The library was prepared using the immunoSEQ multiplex PCR assay. TCRdb retrieved this table from immuneACCESS and kept in-frame rearrangements only. Not all clones are present; in checked studies, unresolved V genes account for under half, and no reason is known for the remainder. This sample holds about 4,300 clones; under 75% were observed only once. The ten top clones hold around 24% of the sample. The label giving this sample's time point can be read as: cycle 4 day 1 (C4D1), after more than five weeks of nivolumab. All trial patients had relapsed after autologous stem cell transplantation, with cohorts A, B and C differing in prior brentuximab vedotin exposure. A Miltenyi CD8+ T cell isolation kit was used for magnetic negative selection to purify CD8+ T cells from thawed PBMCs.

Source: CD8+ T cells from blood, taken before the fourth cycle of nivolumab. The receptors were gathered from a human donor with classical Hodgkin lymphoma.

The genes are TRBV5-1 and TRBJ2-7; 9 nucleotides agree with TRBD1. Germline-derived CDR1 and CDR2 are SGHRS and YFSETQ. With 4 bases clipped from V and 5 bases from J, the junction kept 7 bases outside the gene matches. The CDR3 sequence is 14 residues long. DNA of the CDR3: TGCGCCAGCAGCGACGCCGGGACAGGGCACGAGCAGTACTTC. Protein sequence: CASSDAGTGHEQYF. Looking up the rest from reference TRBV5-1 and TRBJ2-7 gives the full variable domain: KAGVTQTPRYLIKTRGQQVTLSCSPISGHRSVSWYQQTPGQGLQFLFEYFSETQRNKGNFPGRFSGRQFSNSRSEMNVSTLELGDSALYLCASSDAGTGHEQYFGPGTRLTVT.

This clone occurred a few times. The rearrangement uses TRBV7-9 and TRBJ2-7; D is ambiguous. V was cut by 5 bases and J by 4 bases, with 6 bases left in between. Germline-derived CDR1 and CDR2 are SEHNR and FQNEAQ (reference sequence). The CDR3 is 11 residues long. The CDR3 nucleotides are TGTGCCAGCAGCCCCGGATACGAGCAGTACTTC. Its protein product is CASSPGYEQYF.

The genes are TRBV27 and TRBJ2-5; 10 bases map to TRBD2. CDR1 is MNHEY and CDR2 is SMNVEV in the germline V gene (reference sequence). Losses at the gene ends were 8 bases for V and 6 bases for J; bases not matched to a gene: 9. The CDR3 covers 14 residues. The CDR3 DNA reads TGTGCCAGCGCTACTTTAGCGGGGGGAAAGACCCAGTACTTC. Its translation: CASATLAGGKTQYF.

This clone was counted only a few times. This chain uses TRBV19 with TRBJ2-7; D is ambiguous. The CDR3 has 15 amino acids. Trimming took 3 bases from V and 2 from J, leaving 14 bases between them. Germline CDR1 is LNHDA and CDR2 is SQIVND (reference sequence). CDR3 region: CASSMVTIPPYEQYF. The CDR3 DNA is TGTGCCAGTAGTATGGTGACAATTCCACCCTACGAGCAGTACTTC.

The J gene is TRBJ2-7, the V gene TRBV10-3; 10 nucleotides line up with TRBD1. V lost 9 bases to trimming and J lost 3 bases; unmatched junction nucleotides: 5. Germline V CDR1 and CDR2: ENHRY, SYGVKD. This CDR3 is built from 13 residues. CDR3 bases: TGTGCCATTCGTGGACAGGGGGACTACGAGCAGTACTTC. This codes for CAIRGQGDYEQYF.

The chain combines TRBV2 with TRBJ2-2; D is unresolved. The CDR3 runs to 11 residues. The germline gives CDR1 SNHLY, CDR2 FYNNEI. V lost 2 bases and J lost 7, with 2 bases in between. CDR3 residues: CASSENGELFF. The DNA of the CDR3 is TGTGCCAGCAGTGAAAACGGGGAGCTGTTTTTT.

The chain has TRBV2 and TRBJ2-7, with TRBD1 as a possible D gene (5 bases). Germline-derived CDR1 and CDR2 are SNHLY and FYNNEI. The germline V and J ends were trimmed by 6 bases and 3 bases, with 15 bases remaining between them. This CDR3 is 14 amino acids long. This chain's CDR3 is CASRDGALFYEQYF. The CDR3 nucleotides read TGTGCCAGCAGAGATGGGGCCCTATTCTACGAGCAGTACTTC.

The CDR3 DNA sequence: TGTGCCAGCAGCTTACCGGACTACCCCCAAAACAATGAGCAGTTCTTC. Its protein is CASSLPDYPQNNEQFF. V gene TRBV7-8 combines with J gene TRBJ2-1; the D gene is possibly TRBD2 (6 bases). Trimming cost V 2 bases and J 5 bases, with 16 bases left between them. The CDR3 runs to 16 residues. In germline, CDR1 is SGHVS, CDR2 FQNEAQ.

The chain is built from TRBV7-9 and TRBJ2-7, with D perhaps matching TRBD1 (6 bases). V was pared by 5 bases and J by 2 bases, with 19 bases between. Germline V CDR1 and CDR2: SEHNR, FQNEAQ (reference sequence). The CDR3 runs to 16 residues. CDR3 sequence: CASSPGQTHAPYEQYF. Written as DNA, the CDR3 is TGTGCCAGCAGCCCTGGACAGACTCACGCCCCCTACGAGCAGTACTTC.

The chain couples TRBV5-4 to TRBJ2-1, with a tentative D call TRBD2 (5 bases). V was clipped by 4 bases and J by 5 bases, with 7 bases between them. The CDR3 extends over 12 amino acids. CDR1 and CDR2 from the germline V gene are SGHNT and YYREEE (reference sequence). CDR3 DNA sequence: TGTGCCAGCAGCCTCGGGGACAATGAGCAGTTCTTC. Its translation is CASSLGDNEQFF. Based on the CDR3 plus reference TRBV5-4 and TRBJ2-1, the full variable domain is ETGVTQSPTHLIKTRGQQVTLRCSSQSGHNTVSWYQQALGQGPQFIFQYYREEENGRGNFPPRFSGLQFPNYSSELNVNALELDDSALYLCASSLGDNEQFFGPGTRLTVL.

This chain links TRBV19 with TRBJ2-1; D unclear. This CDR3 is built from 13 residues. CDR1 is LNHDA, CDR2 SQIVND, per germline (reference sequence). V lost 4 bases and J lost 4, with 8 bases in between. CDR3 nucleotides: TGTGCCAGTAGTACCGGACGGTACAATGAGCAGTTCTTC. This translates into CASSTGRYNEQFF.

This clone was seen more than once but under ten times. The chain has TRBV28 and TRBJ2-7; TRBD1 agrees at 8 bases. CDR3 length equals 14 residues. V lost 5 bases to trimming and J lost 2 bases; unmatched junction nucleotides: 5. Germline loops: CDR1 MDHEN, CDR2 SYDVKM. CDR3 sequence (DNA): TGTGCCAGCAGTGTGACAGGGGATACCTACGAGCAGTACTTC. Translation: CASSVTGDTYEQYF.

Here the CDR3 DNA reads TGTGCCAGCAGCCAAGATGGGACTACCAATGAGCAGTTCTTC. Translated, it gives CASSQDGTTNEQFF. The V and J genes are TRBV4-2 and TRBJ2-1, with 7 bases that match TRBD2. The CDR3 runs to 14 residues. V shed 0 bases and J 6 bases; nucleotides not matched to a gene: 2. Germline CDR1 and CDR2: LGHNA and YNFKEQ.

The chain links TRBV5-4 to TRBJ1-2; 10 bases align to TRBD1. Germline loops: CDR1 SGHNT, CDR2 YYREEE (reference sequence). V trimming: 4 bases; J trimming: 6 bases; junction bases outside the gene matches: 12. This CDR3 spans 16 amino acids. The CDR3 DNA reads TGTGCCAGCAGCCAAGGACCCGGGACAGGGGTCGATGGCTACACCTTC. Translating it yields CASSQGPGTGVDGYTF.

This clone has only one observation. J is TRBJ1-2 and V is TRBV7-8; unclear D gene. The CDR3 spans 13 residues. V was pared by 4 bases and J by 7 bases, with 13 bases between. Germline CDR1 reads SGHVS; CDR2 reads FQNEAQ. The CDR3 DNA follows: TGTGCCAGCAGCTCGTCCGACGGAGTTGGCTACACCTTC. Protein: CASSSSDGVGYTF.

The chain carries TRBV7-8 and TRBJ2-7; 8 bases line up with TRBD1. The CDR3 has 14 residues. With V trimmed by 1 base and J by 5 bases, 4 bases remained unmatched. Germline CDR1 and CDR2: SGHVS and FQNEAQ. This CDR3 reads CASSLDPGGNEQYF. The CDR3 DNA reads TGTGCCAGCAGCTTAGATCCAGGGGGCAACGAGCAGTACTTC.

A remark on this clone: A much larger clone differs by one base, so this may be a read error. This sample also contains other DNA sequences that code for the same CDR3. The V and J genes are TRBV6-6 and TRBJ2-1, with no clear D. The V gene lost 5 bases and the J gene lost 2 bases, with 4 bases spanning the gap. Germline lookup yields CDR1 MNHNY and CDR2 SVGAGI (reference sequence). The CDR3 runs to 12 residues. This CDR3 reads CASSRPYNEQFF. The CDR3 DNA reads as TGTGCCAGCAGTCGACCCTACAATGAGCAGTTCTTC.

This chain uses TRBV27 with TRBJ2-7, with D hard to call. V lost 2 bases and J 1 base, leaving 6 bases between the germline ends. The CDR3 sequence is 13 residues long. Looked up from germline, CDR1 is MNHEY and CDR2 is SMNVEV (reference sequence). In nucleotides, the CDR3 is TGTGCCAGCAGTTTAACCGCATCCTACGAGCAGTACTTC. As protein: CASSLTASYEQYF.

The chain uses TRBV5-6 and TRBJ2-3, with D possibly TRBD2 on 5 matching bases. Germline V gene data show CDR1 as SGHDT and CDR2 as YYEEEE. This CDR3 spans 17 amino acids. Trimming took 2 bases from V and 5 from J, leaving 21 bases between them. Here the CDR3 DNA reads TGTGCCAGCAGCTTTTTTTCGGCAGGCCGCGCGGGAGATACGCAGTATTTT. Residues: CASSFFSAGRAGDTQYF.

The gene calls are TRBV19 and TRBJ1-5; no clear D gene. Per germline, CDR1 LNHDA and CDR2 SQIVND (reference sequence). V lost 5 bases to trimming and J lost 3 bases, with 8 bases between them. CDR3 size: 13 residues. CDR3 DNA: TGTGCCAGTAGTTGGGCAGACAATCAGCCCCAGCATTTT. Encoded protein: CASSWADNQPQHF.

This clone was detected only once. CDR3 in DNA: TGTGCCAGCAGCTTAGGAGGAAACACCATATATTTT. Translated: CASSLGGNTIYF. The chain links TRBV7-8 to TRBJ1-3; D is uncertain. Per germline, CDR1 SGHVS and CDR2 FQNEAQ. The CDR3 loop spans 12 amino acids. Deletions cut 1 base from V and 4 bases from J, with 2 bases between.

The chain couples TRBV9 to TRBJ1-5; D unclear. V was shortened by 0 bases and J by 7 bases, with 14 bases between the two germline ends. The CDR3 is made up of 15 amino acids. Germline V gene lookup returns CDR1 SGDLS and CDR2 YYNGEE. CDR3 loop: CASSVGFRSEQPQHF. Here the CDR3 DNA reads TGTGCCAGCAGCGTAGGATTTCGGTCGGAACAGCCCCAGCATTTT.

The chain links TRBV4-1 to TRBJ1-6; the D gene is possibly TRBD1 (5 bases). The CDR3 is 15 residues long. With 0 bases removed from V and 11 bases from J, the gap between germline ends came to 14 bases. CDR1 and CDR2 from the germline V gene are MGHRA and YSYEKL. CDR3 coding DNA: TGCGCCAGCAGCCAAGATGGGGGGATATTGACACCCCTCCACTTT. It encodes CASSQDGGILTPLHF.

The rearrangement links TRBV7-2 to TRBJ2-7; a possible D gene is TRBD2 (7 bases). V lost 5 bases, J lost 6 bases, and 14 bases lay in between. Germline CDR1 and CDR2: SGHTA and FQGNSA. CDR3 length: 13 residues. The DNA of the CDR3 is TGTGCCAGCAGCCTCCCCGGGGGGCCCGAGCAGTACTTC. Residues: CASSLPGGPEQYF.

The V gene is TRBV9, the J gene TRBJ2-5, with 9 positions matching TRBD1. The length of the CDR3 is 16 residues. The germline V gene encodes CDR1 SGDLS and CDR2 YYNGEE. V shed 4 bases and J 2 bases; nucleotides not matched to a gene: 9. DNA for the CDR3: TGTGCCAGCAGCTTCGGGACAGGGAGCTTACAAGAGACCCAGTACTTC. As protein: CASSFGTGSLQETQYF.

This chain connects TRBV7-8 to TRBJ2-2, with TRBD1 as a possible D gene (5 bases). CDR1 SGHVS and CDR2 FQNEAQ come from the germline V gene. The CDR3 consists of 15 residues. The germline V and J ends were trimmed by 1 base and 6 bases, with 12 bases remaining between them. The CDR3, as DNA: TGTGCCAGCAGCTTAGAAGACAGAGGCTCCGGGGAGCTGTTTTTT. It translates to CASSLEDRGSGELFF.

CDR3 protein: CASSYSGTGATIYF. In DNA form, the CDR3 reads TGTGCCAGCAGTTACTCCGGGACAGGGGCCACCATATATTTT. J is TRBJ1-3 and V is TRBV6-5; TRBD1 aligns across 10 bases. This CDR3 has 14 residues. The germline gives CDR1 MNHEY, CDR2 SVGAGI. V trimming: 0 bases; J trimming: 9 bases; junction bases outside the gene matches: 2.

This chain connects TRBV10-3 to TRBJ1-3, with unresolved D. The CDR3 covers 14 residues. Germline CDR1 and CDR2: ENHRY and SYGVKD. The V and J ends lost 10 bases and 1 base respectively, with 14 bases between them. The CDR3 reads CASSKTDSGNTIYF. The CDR3 coding sequence is TGTGCCAGCAGCAAGACGGATTCTGGAAACACCATATATTTT.

This clone has only one observation. The CDR3 protein is CASSFYKDPEQYF. The CDR3 DNA is TGTGCCAGCAGCTTCTACAAGGATCCCGAGCAGTACTTC. The rearrangement uses TRBV5-5 and TRBJ2-7; the D is unclear. This CDR3 is built from 13 residues. The germline CDR1 and CDR2 sequences are SGHKS and YYEKEE (reference sequence). Trimming shortened V by 2 bases and J by 6 bases, and 12 bases separated the two germline ends. The entire variable domain, with the rest obtained from reference TRBV5-5 and TRBJ2-7, is as follows: DAGVTQSPTHLIKTRGQQVTLRCSPISGHKSVSWYQQVLGQGPQFIFQYYEKEERGRGNFPDRFSARQFPNYSSELNVNALLLGDSALYLCASSFYKDPEQYFGPGTRLTVT.